This paragraph reports one TCR beta chain. This sample is part of a study of blood T cell repertoires in COVID-19. Background on the study: The cDNA or gDNA used as material had been derived from T cells, B-cell-depleted T cells, or PBMCs.

In the original workflow: Reference gene primers were amplified, and this amplification served to estimate nucleated cell counts. Generated by immunoSEQ multiplex PCR, the TCRdb table keeps only in-frame clones and is missing some. V, J and clone size are taken as reported in that table, and D and trimming were inferred from the DNA itself. There are more than 300,000 clones in the sample; around 89% occur only once, and roughly 6.5% lies in the top ten. CDR3 length: 20 amino acids. CDR1 MGHRA and CDR2 YSYEKL come from the germline V gene. V lost 2 bases and J lost 2, with 26 bases in between. The origin of this receptor is a man aged 18-30 years who had recovered from COVID-19. Sequencing used peripheral blood. This rearrangement joins TRBV4-1 to TRBJ2-3, with a tentative D call TRBD1 (6 bases). The CDR3 reads CASSQSLPIRARGYTDTQYF. The CDR3 DNA is TGCGCCAGCAGCCAAAGTTTGCCAATACGGGCGAGGGGGTACACAGATACGCAGTATTTT.